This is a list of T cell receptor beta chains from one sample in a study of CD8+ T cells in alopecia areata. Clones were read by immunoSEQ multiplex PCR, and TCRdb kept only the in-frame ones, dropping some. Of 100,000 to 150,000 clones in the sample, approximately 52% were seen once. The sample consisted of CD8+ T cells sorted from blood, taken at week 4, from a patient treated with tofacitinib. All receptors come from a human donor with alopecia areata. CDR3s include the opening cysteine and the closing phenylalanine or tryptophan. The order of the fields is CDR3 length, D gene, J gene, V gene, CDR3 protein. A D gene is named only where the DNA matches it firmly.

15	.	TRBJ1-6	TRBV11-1	CASSLGSGLNSPLHF
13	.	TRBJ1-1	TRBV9	CASSVEGGTEAFF
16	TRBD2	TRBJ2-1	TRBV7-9	CASSPWEGLDYNEQFF
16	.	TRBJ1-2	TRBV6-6	CASSAQGTASNYGYTF
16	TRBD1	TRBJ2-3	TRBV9	CASSVEGAGFADTQYF
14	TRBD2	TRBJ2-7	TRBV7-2	CASSTSGGSYEQYF
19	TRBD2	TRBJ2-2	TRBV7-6	CASSLEALAGGPNTGELFF
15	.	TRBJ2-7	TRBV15	CATSRDLARTYEQYF
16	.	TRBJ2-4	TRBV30	CAWSVPSDLAKNIQYF
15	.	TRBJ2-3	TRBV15	CATSRPAISTDTQYF
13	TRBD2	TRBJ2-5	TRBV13	CASSLPGGETQYF
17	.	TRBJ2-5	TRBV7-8	CASSFPSMVGEGETQYF
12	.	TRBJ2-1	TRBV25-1	CASRPAYNEQFF
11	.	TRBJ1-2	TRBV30	CACYQDYGYTF
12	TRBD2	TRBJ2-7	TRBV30	CAWSVGGYEQYF
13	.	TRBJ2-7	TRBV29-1	CSVEDSRVYEQYF
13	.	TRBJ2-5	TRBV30	CAWTAGNQETQYF
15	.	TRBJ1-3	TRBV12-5	CASGLLAGAGNTIYF
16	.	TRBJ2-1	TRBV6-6	CASSTPDSSQGREQFF
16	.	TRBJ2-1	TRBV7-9	CASSTQATGALNEQFF
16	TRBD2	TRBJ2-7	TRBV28	CASSLTSGGPNYEQYF
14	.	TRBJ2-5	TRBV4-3	CASSQGTGQETQYF
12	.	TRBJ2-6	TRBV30	CAWMWGADVLTF
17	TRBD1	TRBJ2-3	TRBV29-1	CSVLGQPLPISTDTQYF
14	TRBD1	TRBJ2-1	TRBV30	CAWNTGGSNNEQFF
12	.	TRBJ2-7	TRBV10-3	CAISEPPGEQYF
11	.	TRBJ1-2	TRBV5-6	CASSSGYGYTF
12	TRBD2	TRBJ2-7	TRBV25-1	CASSGTRREQYF
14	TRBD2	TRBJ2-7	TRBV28	CASIMTSGDYEQYF
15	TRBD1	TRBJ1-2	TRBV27	CASSPQGQTNYGYTF
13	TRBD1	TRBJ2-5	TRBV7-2	CASVDRGPETQYF
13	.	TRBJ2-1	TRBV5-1	CATRTDSYNEQFF
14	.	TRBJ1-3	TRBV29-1	CSGKEGRETNTIYF
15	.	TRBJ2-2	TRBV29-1	CSVEDLGDETGELFF
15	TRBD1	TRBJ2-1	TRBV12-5	CASGLGQGGHNEQFF
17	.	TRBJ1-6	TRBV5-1	CASSLARESSYNSPLHF
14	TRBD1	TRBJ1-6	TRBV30	CAWSLTGGNSPLHF
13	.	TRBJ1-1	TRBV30	CAWTGESNTEAFF
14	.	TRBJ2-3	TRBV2	CATLTAVSTDTQYF
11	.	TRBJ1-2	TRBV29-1	CSVPRPDGYTF
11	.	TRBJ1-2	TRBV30	CAWSPGLGYTF
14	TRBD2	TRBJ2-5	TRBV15	CATSWTSVEETQYF
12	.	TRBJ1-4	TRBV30	CAWHGVRDQLFF
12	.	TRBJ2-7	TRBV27	CARYPRGAEQYF
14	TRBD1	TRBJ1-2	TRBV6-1	CASSDPLYRGSYTF
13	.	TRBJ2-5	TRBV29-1	CSVVGGAGETQYF
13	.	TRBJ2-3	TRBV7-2	CASSLEATDTQYF
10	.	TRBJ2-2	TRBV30	CAWSGPELFF
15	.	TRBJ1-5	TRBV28	CASITTQGPGQPQHF
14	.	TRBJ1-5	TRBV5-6	CASSSGHTNQPQHF
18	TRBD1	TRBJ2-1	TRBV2	CASSFRDRESGWSHEQFF
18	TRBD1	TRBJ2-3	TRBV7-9	CASSARANRGLSTDTQYF